The TCR beta chain described here comes from a study of multiple sclerosis patients with progressive multifocal leukoencephalopathy. Clones were sequenced by immunoSEQ multiplex PCR, and TCRdb holds only the in-frame ones, with some missing. Among about 33,000 clones listed, about 90% were seen once. Sample time point: time of PML onset. Natalizumab-treated patients developed PML between roughly 15 and 60 months into natalizumab therapy. All PML patients were female, and all patients had earlier interferon beta. CDR1 is LGHNA and CDR2 is YSLEER in the germline V gene. V was clipped by 0 bases and J by 1 base; unmatched bases: 12. The CDR3 consists of 19 residues. Study-wide points: Lower normalized Shannon entropy suggested reduced TRB diversity in most PML patients. PML-onset expanded TRB clones were detectable before and during natalizumab therapy.

This clone was picked up one time. Its antigen is unidentified. This TCR derives from a human donor with progressive multifocal leukoencephalopathy. The chain is built from TRBV4-3 and TRBJ1-5; 7 bases line up with TRBD1. The sample consisted of PBMCs, taken from a patient treated with natalizumab. The CDR3 DNA is TGCGCCAGCAGCCAAGATCTTAATGTTCACAGGGGAAGCAATCAGCCCCAGCATTTT. Protein: CASSQDLNVHRGSNQPQHF.